Reported below is one T cell receptor (beta chain). Which antigen it targets is not known. The input lacks base qualities; no much larger clone sits a single base away. The CDR3 spans 11 residues, from the cysteine through the phenylalanine. Solely the CDR3 DNA is kept, with 33 bases framed from the first base. V is reduced by 3 bases and J by 11 bases, leaving a spacing of 8 bases between them. Reading the germline V gene gives CDR1 ENHRY and CDR2 SYGVKD. Preparation of the library involved RT-PCR. TCRdb names Illumina HiSeq 2500 as the instrument used. TCRdb trimmed public reads at Q25 via fastp, called clones via MiXCR and kept in-frame beta chains. Each entry merges the rows of one CDR3 protein and shows their most common DNA and genes. Within this sample are around 530,000 distinct CDR3 sequences, with approximately 12% of them counted one time only. The ten largest clones capture roughly 10% of the sample.

The sample comes from a study of response to subunit inactivated influenza vaccine (dated by TCRdb to about 2018). For the wider study: Deep quantitative profiling of the T cell receptor repertoire was used in the study to follow responses to a trivalent subunit inactivated influenza vaccine. Overall study results and their limits: The authors proposed that each seasonal influenza vaccination may bring in only a limited number of new T cells.

This sequence uses TRBV10-3 and TRBJ2-1; the D call could be TRBD1 or TRBD2, with each sharing 6 bases. The source material was PBMCs from blood, sampled on the day of vaccination. This receptor was identified in a man in his forties or fifties who received an inactivated influenza vaccine. Donor details come from another sample of the same person, matched by shared clones. The CDR3 protein sequence reads: CAISDGGKQFF. In nucleotide form, the sequence is TGTGCCATCAGTGACGGGGGCAAGCAGTTCTTC.